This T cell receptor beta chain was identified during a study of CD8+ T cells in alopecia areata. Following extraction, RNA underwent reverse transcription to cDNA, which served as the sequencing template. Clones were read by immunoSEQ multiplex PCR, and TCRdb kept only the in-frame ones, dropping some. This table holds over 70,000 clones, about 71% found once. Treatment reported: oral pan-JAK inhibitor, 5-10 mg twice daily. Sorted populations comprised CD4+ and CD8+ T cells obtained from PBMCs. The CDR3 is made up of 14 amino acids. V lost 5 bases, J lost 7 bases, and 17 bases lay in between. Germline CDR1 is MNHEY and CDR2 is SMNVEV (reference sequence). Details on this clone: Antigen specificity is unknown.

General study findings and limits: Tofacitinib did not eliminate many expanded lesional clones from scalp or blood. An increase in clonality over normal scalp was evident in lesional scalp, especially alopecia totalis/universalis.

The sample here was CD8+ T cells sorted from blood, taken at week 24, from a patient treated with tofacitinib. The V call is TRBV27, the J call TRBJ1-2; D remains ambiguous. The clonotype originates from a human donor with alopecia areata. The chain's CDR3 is CASSPAPRVPGYTF. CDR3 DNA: TGTGCCAGCAGTCCTGCACCCCGGGTCCCTGGCTACACCTTC.